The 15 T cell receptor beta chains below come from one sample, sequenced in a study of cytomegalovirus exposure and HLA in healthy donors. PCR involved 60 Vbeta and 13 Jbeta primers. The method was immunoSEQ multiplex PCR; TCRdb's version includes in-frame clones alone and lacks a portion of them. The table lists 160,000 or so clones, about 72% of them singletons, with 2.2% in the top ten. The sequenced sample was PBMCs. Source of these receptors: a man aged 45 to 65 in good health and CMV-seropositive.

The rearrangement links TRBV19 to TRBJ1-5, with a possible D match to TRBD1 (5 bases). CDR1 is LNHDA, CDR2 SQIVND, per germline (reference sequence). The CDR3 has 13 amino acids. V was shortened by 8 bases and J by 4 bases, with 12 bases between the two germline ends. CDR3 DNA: TGTGCCAGTGCGCAGGGAAGAAATCAGCCCCAGCATTTT. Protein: CASAQGRNQPQHF.

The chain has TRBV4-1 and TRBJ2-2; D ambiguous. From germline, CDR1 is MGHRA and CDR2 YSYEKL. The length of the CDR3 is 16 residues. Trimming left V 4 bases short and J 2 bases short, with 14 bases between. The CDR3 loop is CASSRHSSTNTGELFF. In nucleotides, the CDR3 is TGCGCCAGCAGCCGCCATAGCTCTACCAACACCGGGGAGCTGTTTTTT.

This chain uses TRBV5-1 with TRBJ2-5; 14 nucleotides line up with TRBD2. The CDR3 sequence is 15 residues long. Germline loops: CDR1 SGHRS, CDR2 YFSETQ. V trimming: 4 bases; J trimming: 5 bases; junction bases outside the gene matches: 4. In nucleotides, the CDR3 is TGCGCCAGCAGCCCCCGGACTAGCGGGGGGGAGACCCAGTACTTC. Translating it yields CASSPRTSGGETQYF.

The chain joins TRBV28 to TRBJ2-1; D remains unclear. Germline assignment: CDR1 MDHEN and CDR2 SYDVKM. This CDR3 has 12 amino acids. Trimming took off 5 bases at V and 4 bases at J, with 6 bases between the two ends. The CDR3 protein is CASSPLYNEQFF. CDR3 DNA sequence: TGTGCCAGCAGTCCGTTATACAATGAGCAGTTCTTC.

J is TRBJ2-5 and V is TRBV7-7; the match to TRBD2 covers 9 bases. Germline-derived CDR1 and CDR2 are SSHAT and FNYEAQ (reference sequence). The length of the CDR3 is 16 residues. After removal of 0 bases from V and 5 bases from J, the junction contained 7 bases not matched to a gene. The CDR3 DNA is TGTGCCAGCAGCTTAGCGGGCGGGGGGGCAAAGGAGACCCAGTACTTC. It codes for CASSLAGGGAKETQYF.

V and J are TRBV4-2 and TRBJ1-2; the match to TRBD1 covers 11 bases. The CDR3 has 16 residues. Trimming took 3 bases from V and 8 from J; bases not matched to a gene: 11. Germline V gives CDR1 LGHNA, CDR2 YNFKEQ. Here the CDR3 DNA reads TGTGCCAGCAGCCAGGGTCCCGAGCGGACAGGGGGCGGCTACACCTTC. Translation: CASSQGPERTGGGYTF.

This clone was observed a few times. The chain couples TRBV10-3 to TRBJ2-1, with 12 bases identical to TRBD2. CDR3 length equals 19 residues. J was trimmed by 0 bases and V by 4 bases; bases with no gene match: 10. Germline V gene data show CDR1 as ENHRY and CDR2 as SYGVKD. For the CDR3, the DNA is TGTGCCATCAGTGGGACTAGCGGGGTGATACCAAGCTCCTACAATGAGCAGTTCTTC. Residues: CAISGTSGVIPSSYNEQFF.

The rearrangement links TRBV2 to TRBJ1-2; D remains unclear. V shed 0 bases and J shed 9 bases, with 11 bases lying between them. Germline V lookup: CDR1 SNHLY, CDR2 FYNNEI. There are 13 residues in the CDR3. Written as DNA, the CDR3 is TGTGCCAGCAGTGAAGCGCCGGAGGGTAGCTACACCTTC. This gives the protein CASSEAPEGSYTF.

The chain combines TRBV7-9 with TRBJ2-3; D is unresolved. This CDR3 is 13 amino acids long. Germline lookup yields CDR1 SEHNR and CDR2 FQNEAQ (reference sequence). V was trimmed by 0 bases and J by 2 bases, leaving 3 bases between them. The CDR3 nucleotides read TGTGCCAGCAGCTTAGCTAACACAGATACGCAGTATTTT. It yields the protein CASSLANTDTQYF.

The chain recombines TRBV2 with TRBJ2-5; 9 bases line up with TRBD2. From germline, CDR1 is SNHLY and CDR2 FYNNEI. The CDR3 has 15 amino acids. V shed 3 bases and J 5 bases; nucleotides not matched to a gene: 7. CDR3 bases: TGTGCCAGCAGTGACCCGCGGGGGGGCGGGGAGACCCAGTACTTC. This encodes CASSDPRGGGETQYF.

DNA for the CDR3: TGTGCCTGGAGTCCACAGGGGGCGTCCTTAAATGAGCAGTTCTTC. Encoded protein: CAWSPQGASLNEQFF. The gene calls are TRBV30 and TRBJ2-1, with 9 bases fitting TRBD1. The V segment lost 2 bases and the J segment 7 bases; nucleotides outside the gene matches: 9. The CDR3 is 15 residues long. Germline CDR1 and CDR2: GTSNPN and SVGIG (reference sequence). The full variable domain, rest sourced from reference TRBV30 and TRBJ2-1, is SQTIHQWPATLVQPVGSPLSLECTVEGTSNPNLYWYRQAAGRGLQLLFYSVGIGQISSEVPQNLSASRPQDRQFILSSKKLLLSDSGFYLCAWSPQGASLNEQFFGPGTRLTVL.

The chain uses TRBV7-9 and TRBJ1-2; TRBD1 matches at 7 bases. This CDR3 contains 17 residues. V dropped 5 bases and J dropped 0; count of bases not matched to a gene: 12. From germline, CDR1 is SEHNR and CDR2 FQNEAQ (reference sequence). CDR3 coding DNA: TGTGCCAGCAGCCGTGTCCCCCCGGGACAGTCTAACTATGGCTACACCTTC. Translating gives CASSRVPPGQSNYGYTF.

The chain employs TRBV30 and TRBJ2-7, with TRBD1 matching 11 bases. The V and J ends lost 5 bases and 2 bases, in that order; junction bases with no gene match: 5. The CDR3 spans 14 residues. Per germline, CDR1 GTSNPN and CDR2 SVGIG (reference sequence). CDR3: CAWLRGQGAYEQYF. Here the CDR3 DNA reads TGTGCCTGGTTAAGGGGACAGGGGGCCTACGAGCAGTACTTC. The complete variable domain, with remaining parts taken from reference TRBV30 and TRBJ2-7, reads SQTIHQWPATLVQPVGSPLSLECTVEGTSNPNLYWYRQAAGRGLQLLFYSVGIGQISSEVPQNLSASRPQDRQFILSSKKLLLSDSGFYLCAWLRGQGAYEQYFGPGTRLTVT.

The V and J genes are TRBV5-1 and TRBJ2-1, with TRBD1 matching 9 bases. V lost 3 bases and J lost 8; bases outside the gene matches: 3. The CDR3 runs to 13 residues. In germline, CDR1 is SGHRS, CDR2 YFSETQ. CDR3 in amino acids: CASSWTGVDEQFF. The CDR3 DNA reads TGCGCCAGCAGCTGGACAGGGGTCGATGAGCAGTTCTTC.

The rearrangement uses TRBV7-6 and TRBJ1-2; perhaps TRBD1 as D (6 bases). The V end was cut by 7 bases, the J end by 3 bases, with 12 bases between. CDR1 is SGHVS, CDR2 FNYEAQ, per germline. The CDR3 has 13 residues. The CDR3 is CASTPHRDYGYTF. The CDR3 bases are TGTGCCAGCACCCCTCACAGGGACTATGGCTACACCTTC.